Reported below is one TCR beta chain. Its target is not known. Sequencing used immunoSEQ multiplex PCR; TCRdb keeps in-frame clones, though not all of them. The profile shows 600,000 or so clones, around 96% of them singletons. The data were obtained in a study of shared clonotypes between healthy human individuals. Study results and limitations: Incomplete sequencing of sorted subsets was indicated by rarefaction despite large depth.

Terminally differentiated effector memory CD45RA+ cells were excluded from the naive CD8 cells, which were CD45RO-negative and positively selected for CCR7. CDR3 length equals 11 residues. Germline CDR1 SGHDN, CDR2 FVKESK. Sequencing was performed on naive CD8+ T cells sorted from blood. The chain uses TRBV14 and TRBJ2-5; D gene ambiguous. The J call is in doubt because the DNA end fits TRBJ2-7 better. This TCR derives from a woman younger than 45 in good health. The CDR3 is CASSVDYEQYF. As DNA, the CDR3 is TGTGCCAGCAGCGTGGACTACGAGCAGTACTTC.